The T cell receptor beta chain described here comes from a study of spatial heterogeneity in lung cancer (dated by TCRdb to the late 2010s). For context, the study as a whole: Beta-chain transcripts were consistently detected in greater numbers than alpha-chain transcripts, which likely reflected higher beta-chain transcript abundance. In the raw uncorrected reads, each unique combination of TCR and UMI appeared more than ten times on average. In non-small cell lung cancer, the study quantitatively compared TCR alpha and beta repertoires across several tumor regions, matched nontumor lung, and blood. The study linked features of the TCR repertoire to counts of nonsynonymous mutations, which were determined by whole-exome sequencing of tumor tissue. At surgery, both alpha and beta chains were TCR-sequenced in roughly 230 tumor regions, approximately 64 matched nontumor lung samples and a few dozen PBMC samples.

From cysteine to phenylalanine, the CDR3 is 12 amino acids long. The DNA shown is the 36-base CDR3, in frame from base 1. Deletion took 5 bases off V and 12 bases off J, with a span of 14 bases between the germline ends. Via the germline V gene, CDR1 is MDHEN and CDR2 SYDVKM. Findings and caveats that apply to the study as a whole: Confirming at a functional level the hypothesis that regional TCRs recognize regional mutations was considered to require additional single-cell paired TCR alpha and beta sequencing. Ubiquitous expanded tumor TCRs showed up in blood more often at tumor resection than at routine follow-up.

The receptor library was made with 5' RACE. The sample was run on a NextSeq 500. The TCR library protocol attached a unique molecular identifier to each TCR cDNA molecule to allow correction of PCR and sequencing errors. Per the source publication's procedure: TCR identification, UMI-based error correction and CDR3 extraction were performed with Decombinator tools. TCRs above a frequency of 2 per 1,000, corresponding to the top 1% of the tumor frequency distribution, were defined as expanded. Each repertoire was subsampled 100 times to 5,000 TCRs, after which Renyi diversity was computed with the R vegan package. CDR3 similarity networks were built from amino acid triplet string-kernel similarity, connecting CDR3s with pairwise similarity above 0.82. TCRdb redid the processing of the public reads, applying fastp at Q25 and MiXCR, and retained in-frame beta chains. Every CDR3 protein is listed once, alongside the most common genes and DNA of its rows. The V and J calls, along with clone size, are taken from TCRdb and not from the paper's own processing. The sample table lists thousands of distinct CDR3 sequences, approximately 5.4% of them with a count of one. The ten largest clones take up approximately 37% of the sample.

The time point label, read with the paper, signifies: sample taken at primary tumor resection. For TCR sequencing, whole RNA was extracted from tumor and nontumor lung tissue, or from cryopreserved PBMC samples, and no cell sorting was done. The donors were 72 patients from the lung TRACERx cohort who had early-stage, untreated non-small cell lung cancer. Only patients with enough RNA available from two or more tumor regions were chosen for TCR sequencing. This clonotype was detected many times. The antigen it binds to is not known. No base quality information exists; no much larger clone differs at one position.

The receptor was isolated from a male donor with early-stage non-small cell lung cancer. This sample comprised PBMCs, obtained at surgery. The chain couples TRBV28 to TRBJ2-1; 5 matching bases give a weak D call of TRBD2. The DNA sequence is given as TGTGCCAGCAGTCGGGAACCGTCTGTGCAGTTCTTC. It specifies CASSREPSVQFF.